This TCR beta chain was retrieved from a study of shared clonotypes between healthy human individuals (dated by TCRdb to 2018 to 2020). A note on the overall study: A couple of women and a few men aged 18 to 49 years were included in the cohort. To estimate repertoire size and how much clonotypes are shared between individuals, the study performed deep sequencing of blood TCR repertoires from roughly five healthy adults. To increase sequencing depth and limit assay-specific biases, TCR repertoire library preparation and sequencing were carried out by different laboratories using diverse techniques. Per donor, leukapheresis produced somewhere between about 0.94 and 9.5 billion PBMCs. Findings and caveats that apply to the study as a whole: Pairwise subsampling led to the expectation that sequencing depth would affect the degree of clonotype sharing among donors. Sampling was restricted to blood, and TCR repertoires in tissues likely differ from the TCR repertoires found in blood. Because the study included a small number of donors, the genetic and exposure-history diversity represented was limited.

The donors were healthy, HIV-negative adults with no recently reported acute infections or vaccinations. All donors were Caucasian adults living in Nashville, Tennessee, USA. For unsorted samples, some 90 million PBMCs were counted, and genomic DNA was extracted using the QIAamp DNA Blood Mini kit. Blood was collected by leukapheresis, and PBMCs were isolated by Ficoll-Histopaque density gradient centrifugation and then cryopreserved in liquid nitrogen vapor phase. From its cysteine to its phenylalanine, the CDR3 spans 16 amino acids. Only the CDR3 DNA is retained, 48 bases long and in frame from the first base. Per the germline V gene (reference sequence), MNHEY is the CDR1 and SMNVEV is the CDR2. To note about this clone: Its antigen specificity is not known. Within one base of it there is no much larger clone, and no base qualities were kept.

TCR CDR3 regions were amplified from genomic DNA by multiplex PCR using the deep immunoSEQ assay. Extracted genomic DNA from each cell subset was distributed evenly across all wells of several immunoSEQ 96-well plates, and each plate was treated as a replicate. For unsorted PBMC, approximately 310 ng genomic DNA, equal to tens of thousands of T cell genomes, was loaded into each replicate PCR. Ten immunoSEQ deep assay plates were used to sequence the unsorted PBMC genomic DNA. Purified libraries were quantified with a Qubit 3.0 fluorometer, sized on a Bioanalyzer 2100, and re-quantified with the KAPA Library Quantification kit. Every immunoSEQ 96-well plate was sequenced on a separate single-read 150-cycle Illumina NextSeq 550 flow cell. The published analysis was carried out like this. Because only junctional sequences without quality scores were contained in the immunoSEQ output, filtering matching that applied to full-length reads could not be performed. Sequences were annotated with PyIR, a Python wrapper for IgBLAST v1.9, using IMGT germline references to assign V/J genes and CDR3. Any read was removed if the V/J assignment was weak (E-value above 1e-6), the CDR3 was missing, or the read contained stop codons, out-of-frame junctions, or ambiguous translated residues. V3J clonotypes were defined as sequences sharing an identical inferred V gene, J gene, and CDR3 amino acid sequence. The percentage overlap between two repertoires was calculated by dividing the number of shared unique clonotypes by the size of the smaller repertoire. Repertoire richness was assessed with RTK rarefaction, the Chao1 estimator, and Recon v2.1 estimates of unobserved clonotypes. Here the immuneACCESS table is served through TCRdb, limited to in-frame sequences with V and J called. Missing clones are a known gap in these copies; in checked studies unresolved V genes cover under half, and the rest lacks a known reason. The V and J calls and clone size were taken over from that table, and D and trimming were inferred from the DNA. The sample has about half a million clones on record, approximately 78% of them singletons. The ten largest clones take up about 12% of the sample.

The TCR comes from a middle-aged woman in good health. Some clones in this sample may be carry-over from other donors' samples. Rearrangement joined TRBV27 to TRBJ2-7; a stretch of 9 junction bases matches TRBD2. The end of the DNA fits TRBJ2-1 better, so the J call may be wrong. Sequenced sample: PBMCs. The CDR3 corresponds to CASSLLAGGLKNEQFF. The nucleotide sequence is TGTGCCAGCAGCCTGCTGGCGGGAGGGTTGAAAAATGAGCAGTTCTTC.